A selection of T cell receptor beta chains follows, all from one sample in a study of vaccination and CD4 T cells after COVID-19. A single record per CDR3 protein comes from TCRdb applying MiXCR to the PCR reads. The sample carries 30,000 or so distinct CDR3 sequences, roughly 50% recorded once. The sample consisted of CD4+ T cells from blood, taken about 7 months after SARS-CoV-2 vaccination. The source of these receptors is a human donor who had recovered from COVID-19. The conserved cysteine and the conserved F or W are not part of the CDR3 here.

v_call: TRBV29-1; cdr3_aa: SVRGVEGTDTQY
v_call: TRBV5-1; cdr3_aa: ASRRGTASYEQY
v_call: TRBV2; cdr3_aa: ASSEPRGLAGVRAHEQY
v_call: TRBV6-2/TRBV6-3; cdr3_aa: ASSPRTGGQPQH
v_call: TRBV7-2; cdr3_aa: ASSLGGMSYEQY
v_call: TRBV24-1; cdr3_aa: ATSDLLPGQGFRYT
v_call: TRBV15; cdr3_aa: ATSRVRGSYNSPLH
v_call: TRBV7-6; cdr3_aa: ASSPGQGRSPLH
v_call: TRBV10-3; cdr3_aa: AISERVAGDEQY
v_call: TRBV20-1; cdr3_aa: SAEAVVTGGYEQY
v_call: TRBV19; cdr3_aa: ASIGTGGAYGYT
v_call: TRBV20-1; cdr3_aa: SASGRPQGAEAF
v_call: TRBV7-2; cdr3_aa: ASSTAPSSYNEQF
v_call: TRBV7-9; cdr3_aa: ASSIRQKSGIRRNEQF
v_call: TRBV20-1; cdr3_aa: SARRQGGGGTDTQY
v_call: TRBV4-3; cdr3_aa: ASSRTGANYGYT
v_call: TRBV6-5; cdr3_aa: ASSYSTPGTGSDTQY
v_call: TRBV7-3; cdr3_aa: ASSFDRGRVNSPLH
v_call: TRBV21-1; cdr3_aa: ASSKKGRATEQF
v_call: TRBV7-2; cdr3_aa: ASSSIGGRAPGELF
v_call: TRBV27; cdr3_aa: ASRRWASTDTQY
v_call: TRBV7-9; cdr3_aa: ASSFTDHTQY
v_call: TRBV7-9; cdr3_aa: ASSSGIGSRSEDTQY
v_call: TRBV6-1; cdr3_aa: ASSEGGSPNEQF
v_call: TRBV28; cdr3_aa: ASRIGANYGYT
v_call: TRBV5-4; cdr3_aa: ASSFPAGGTGELF
v_call: TRBV28; cdr3_aa: ASSLRSYEQY
v_call: TRBV5-6; cdr3_aa: ASSLRGGETQY
v_call: TRBV15; cdr3_aa: ATSRDGSGTGAETQY
v_call: TRBV7-2; cdr3_aa: ASSLSGQAYEQY
v_call: TRBV6-2/TRBV6-3; cdr3_aa: ASSYGAALPQH
v_call: TRBV7-9; cdr3_aa: ASSPRGLGANVLT
v_call: TRBV2; cdr3_aa: ASKAGLGQPQH
v_call: TRBV20-1; cdr3_aa: SARDPVAAEQY
v_call: TRBV6-5; cdr3_aa: ASSYLQGVTDYNEQF
v_call: TRBV5-4; cdr3_aa: ASSLVDRLQETQY
v_call: TRBV27; cdr3_aa: ASSSGISDRGLETQY
v_call: TRBV28; cdr3_aa: STKGGVSYEQY
v_call: TRBV27; cdr3_aa: ASSLSRDSGYT
v_call: TRBV4-2; cdr3_aa: ASSPSGTSTDTQY
v_call: TRBV20-1; cdr3_aa: SARYVLATYEQY
v_call: TRBV6-5; cdr3_aa: ASSSQSSSYNEQF
v_call: TRBV7-9; cdr3_aa: ASSRVPDTQY
v_call: TRBV7-2; cdr3_aa: ASSHAGPSYEQY
v_call: TRBV6-1; cdr3_aa: ASSVEREYHEQY